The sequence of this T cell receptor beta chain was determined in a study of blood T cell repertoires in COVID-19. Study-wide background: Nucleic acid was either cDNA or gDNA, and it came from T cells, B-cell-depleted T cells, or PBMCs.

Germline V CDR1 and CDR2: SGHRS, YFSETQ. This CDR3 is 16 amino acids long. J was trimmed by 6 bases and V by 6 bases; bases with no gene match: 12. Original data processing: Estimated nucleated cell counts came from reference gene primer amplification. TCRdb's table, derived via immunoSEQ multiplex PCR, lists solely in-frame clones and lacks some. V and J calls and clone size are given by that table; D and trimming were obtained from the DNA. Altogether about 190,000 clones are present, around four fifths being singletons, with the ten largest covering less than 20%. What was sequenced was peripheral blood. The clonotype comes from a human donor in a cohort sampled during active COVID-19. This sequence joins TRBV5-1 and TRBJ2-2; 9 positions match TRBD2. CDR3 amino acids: CASTGAGGPGAGELFF. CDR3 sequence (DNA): TGCGCCAGCACCGGGGCGGGAGGGCCCGGCGCCGGGGAGCTGTTTTTT.